The clone carrying this T cell receptor (beta chain) was recorded once. This record comes from a study of blood T cell repertoires in COVID-19. The table came from immunoSEQ multiplex PCR; TCRdb's copy has only in-frame clones and leaves some out. The sample lists about 280,000 clones; around 87% were seen once. Germline V CDR1 and CDR2: MDHEN, SYDVKM. The CDR3 totals 14 residues. Trimming took off 6 bases at V and 7 bases at J, with 16 bases between the two ends. The clonotype originates from a woman aged 18-29 years with acute COVID-19. The chain recombines TRBV28 with TRBJ2-1; D is possibly TRBD1 (8 bases). The sequenced sample was PBMCs or T cells enriched from blood (not recorded which). This CDR3 is CASRINRGGNEQFF. In DNA, the CDR3 is TGTGCCAGCAGGATTAACAGGGGGGGGAATGAGCAGTTCTTC.